Listed below are T cell receptor beta chains from one sample, sequenced in a study of OX40 agonist ivuxolimab in advanced cancers. This table comes from immunoSEQ multiplex PCR, and its TCRdb copy is limited to in-frame clones, with some not included. The table records about 69,000 clones, just over 90% of them present only once. Sequenced here: CD4+ or CD8+ T cells sorted from blood, sampled in a trial of the OX40 agonist ivuxolimab. The origin of the receptors is an adult with an advanced solid tumor such as melanoma, head and neck, liver or kidney cancer. The CDR3 runs from the conserved cysteine through the conserved F or W. The D gene is left open where the match is weak. Expanded clones get a size class; other rows say once, few or many, or leave the size out.

j_call: TRBJ2-3; d_call: TRBD2; v_call: TRBV5-4; clone_size: NA; cdr3_nt: TGTGCCAGCAGTTCGGGACTATCTGGCACAGATACGCAGTATTTT; cdr3_aa: CASSSGLSGTDTQYF
j_call: TRBJ1-5; d_call: NA; v_call: TRBV2; clone_size: NA; cdr3_nt: TGTGCCAGCAGCCGCACGGAGGACAGCTTCAATCAGCCCCAGCATTTT; cdr3_aa: CASSRTEDSFNQPQHF
j_call: TRBJ2-7; d_call: NA; v_call: TRBV27; clone_size: NA; cdr3_nt: TGTGCCAGCGGTTACCGGAGCTCCTACGAGCAGTACTTC; cdr3_aa: CASGYRSSYEQYF
j_call: TRBJ1-1; d_call: NA; v_call: TRBV7-3; clone_size: NA; cdr3_nt: TGTGCCAGCAGCGCGCAGGGGAGGACTGAAGCTTTCTTT; cdr3_aa: CASSAQGRTEAFF
j_call: TRBJ2-3; d_call: TRBD2; v_call: TRBV2; clone_size: NA; cdr3_nt: TGTGCCAGCAGTAAACTAGCGGGAGTCACAGATACGCAGTATTTT; cdr3_aa: CASSKLAGVTDTQYF
j_call: TRBJ2-1; d_call: NA; v_call: TRBV19; clone_size: NA; cdr3_nt: TGTGCCAGTAGTATAGAGGACTCTAGCTACAATGAGCAGTTCTTC; cdr3_aa: CASSIEDSSYNEQFF
j_call: TRBJ2-7; d_call: NA; v_call: TRBV18; clone_size: NA; cdr3_nt: TGTGCCAGCTCACCCGGGACTTACCCCTCCTACGAGCAGTACTTC; cdr3_aa: CASSPGTYPSYEQYF
j_call: TRBJ2-3; d_call: TRBD2; v_call: TRBV27; clone_size: NA; cdr3_nt: TGTGCCAGCAGTTTATTAGGGGGACTAGAATATTTT; cdr3_aa: CASSLLGGLEYF
j_call: TRBJ2-7; d_call: NA; v_call: TRBV18; clone_size: NA; cdr3_nt: TGTGCCAGCTCACCAGTAGGCAGCTACGAGCAGTACTTC; cdr3_aa: CASSPVGSYEQYF
j_call: TRBJ2-5; d_call: TRBD2; v_call: TRBV9; clone_size: few; cdr3_nt: TGTGCCAGCAGCGTAAGGCTAGCGGGATGGGAGACCCAGTACTTC; cdr3_aa: CASSVRLAGWETQYF
j_call: TRBJ2-3; d_call: TRBD1; v_call: TRBV29-1; clone_size: NA; cdr3_nt: TGCAGCGCTGACTCAGGGGGCGCGAGGGATACGCAGTATTTT; cdr3_aa: CSADSGGARDTQYF
j_call: TRBJ1-5; d_call: NA; v_call: TRBV28; clone_size: NA; cdr3_nt: TGTGCCAGCTCTCGGAGTGGCGGGGCGATCGGTCAGCCCCAGCATTTT; cdr3_aa: CASSRSGGAIGQPQHF
j_call: TRBJ1-5; d_call: NA; v_call: TRBV21-1; clone_size: NA; cdr3_nt: TGTGCCAGCACTACGGACAGAAACACATATAGCAATCAGCCCCAGCATTTT; cdr3_aa: CASTTDRNTYSNQPQHF
j_call: TRBJ1-2; d_call: NA; v_call: TRBV5-5; clone_size: once; cdr3_nt: TGTGCCAGCAGCTACGGACGGGACTATGGCTACACCTTC; cdr3_aa: CASSYGRDYGYTF
j_call: TRBJ2-7; d_call: TRBD2; v_call: TRBV5-1; clone_size: NA; cdr3_nt: TGCGCCAGCAGCTCCAACCCTACTAGCGGGAGGGCCGCCGAGCAGTACTTC; cdr3_aa: CASSSNPTSGRAAEQYF
j_call: TRBJ1-3; d_call: NA; v_call: TRBV7-8; clone_size: NA; cdr3_nt: TGTGCCAGCAGCTCCGGCGAAAAGTCCTCTGGAAACACCATATATTTT; cdr3_aa: CASSSGEKSSGNTIYF
j_call: TRBJ2-3; d_call: TRBD2; v_call: TRBV10-3; clone_size: NA; cdr3_nt: TGTGCCATCACCGGGGGAGGGGCCGGCACAGATACGCAGTATTTT; cdr3_aa: CAITGGGAGTDTQYF
j_call: TRBJ1-1; d_call: NA; v_call: TRBV7-9; clone_size: NA; cdr3_nt: TGTGCCAGCAGCCGTGAGTCGAACACTGAAGCTTTCTTT; cdr3_aa: CASSRESNTEAFF
j_call: TRBJ2-1; d_call: TRBD2; v_call: TRBV2; clone_size: NA; cdr3_nt: TGTGCCAGCAGTGAAGTTCTACTAGCGGGAGGGCGGAATGAGCAGTTCTTC; cdr3_aa: CASSEVLLAGGRNEQFF
j_call: TRBJ1-6; d_call: TRBD1; v_call: TRBV7-9; clone_size: NA; cdr3_nt: TGTGCCAGCAGCACCCGACAGGGGAGGGATTCACCCCTCCACTTT; cdr3_aa: CASSTRQGRDSPLHF
j_call: TRBJ2-3; d_call: TRBD2; v_call: TRBV10-2; clone_size: NA; cdr3_nt: TGCGCCAGCAGTGTCGGGGGGGCTACAGATACGCAGTATTTT; cdr3_aa: CASSVGGATDTQYF
j_call: TRBJ2-1; d_call: TRBD2; v_call: TRBV6-5; clone_size: NA; cdr3_nt: TGTGCCAGCAGTCGGGGACTACCTCGCTACAATGAGCAGTTCTTC; cdr3_aa: CASSRGLPRYNEQFF
j_call: TRBJ1-1; d_call: NA; v_call: TRBV4-2; clone_size: NA; cdr3_nt: TGTGCCAGCAGCCAAGAGTTGATTGCCCTGAACACTGAAGCTTTCTTT; cdr3_aa: CASSQELIALNTEAFF
j_call: TRBJ1-6; d_call: NA; v_call: TRBV30; clone_size: NA; cdr3_nt: TGTGCCTGGAGCCTCAATTCACCCCTCCACTTT; cdr3_aa: CAWSLNSPLHF
j_call: TRBJ2-1; d_call: TRBD2; v_call: TRBV4-1; clone_size: NA; cdr3_nt: TGCGCCAGTGGACTAGCGGGAGTTTCTGAGCAGTTCTTC; cdr3_aa: CASGLAGVSEQFF
j_call: TRBJ2-1; d_call: NA; v_call: TRBV19; clone_size: NA; cdr3_nt: TGTGCCAGTGGTACAGGGGAGGGTGAGCAGTTCTTC; cdr3_aa: CASGTGEGEQFF
j_call: TRBJ2-7; d_call: TRBD1; v_call: TRBV5-1; clone_size: NA; cdr3_nt: TGCGCCAGCAGCTTGGCAGGGGGCGTCGAGCAGTACTTC; cdr3_aa: CASSLAGGVEQYF
j_call: TRBJ1-5; d_call: NA; v_call: TRBV19; clone_size: NA; cdr3_nt: TGTGCCAGTAGTATGCTAGGTTATCAGCCCCAGCATTTT; cdr3_aa: CASSMLGYQPQHF